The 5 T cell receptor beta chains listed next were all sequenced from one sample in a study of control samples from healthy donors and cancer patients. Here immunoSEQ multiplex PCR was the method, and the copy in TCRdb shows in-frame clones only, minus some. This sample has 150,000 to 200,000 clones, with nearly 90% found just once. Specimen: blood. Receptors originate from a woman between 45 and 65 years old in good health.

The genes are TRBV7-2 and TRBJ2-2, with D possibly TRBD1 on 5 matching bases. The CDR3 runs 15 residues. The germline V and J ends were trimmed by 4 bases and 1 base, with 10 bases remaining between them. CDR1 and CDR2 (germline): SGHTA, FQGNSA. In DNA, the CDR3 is TGTGCCAGCAGCTGGATCGGACAGAACACCGGGGAGCTGTTTTTT. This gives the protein CASSWIGQNTGELFF.

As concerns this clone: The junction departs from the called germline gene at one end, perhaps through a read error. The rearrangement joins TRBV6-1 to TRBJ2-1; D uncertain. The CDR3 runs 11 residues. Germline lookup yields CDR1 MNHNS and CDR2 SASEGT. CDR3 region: CAGSDVNEQFF. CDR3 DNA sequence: TGTGCCGGCAGTGATGTGAATGAGCAGTTCTTC.

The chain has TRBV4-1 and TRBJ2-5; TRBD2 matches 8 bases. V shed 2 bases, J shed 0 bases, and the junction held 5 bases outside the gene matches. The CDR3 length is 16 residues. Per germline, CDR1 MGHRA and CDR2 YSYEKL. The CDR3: CASSQTGGANQETQYF. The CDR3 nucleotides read TGCGCCAGCAGCCAAACCGGGGGGGCCAACCAAGAGACCCAGTACTTC.

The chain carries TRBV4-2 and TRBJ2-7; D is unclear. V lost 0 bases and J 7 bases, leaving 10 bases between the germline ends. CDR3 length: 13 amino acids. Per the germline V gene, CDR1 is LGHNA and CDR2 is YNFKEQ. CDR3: CASSQDLGWEQYF. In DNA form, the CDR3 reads TGTGCCAGCAGCCAAGATTTAGGTTGGGAGCAGTACTTC.

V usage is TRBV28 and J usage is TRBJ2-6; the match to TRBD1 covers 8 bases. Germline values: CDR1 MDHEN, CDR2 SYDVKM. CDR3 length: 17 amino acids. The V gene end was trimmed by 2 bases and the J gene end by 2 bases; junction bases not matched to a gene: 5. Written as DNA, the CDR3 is TGTGCCAGCAGTTTAGGGACAGGTGGGCCTGGGGCCAACGTCCTGACTTTC. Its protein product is CASSLGTGGPGANVLTF. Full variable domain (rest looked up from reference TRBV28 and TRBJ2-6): DVKVTQSSRYLVKRTGEKVFLECVQDMDHENMFWYRQDPGLGLRLIYFSYDVKMKEKGDIPEGYSVSREKKERFSLILESASTNQTSMYLCASSLGTGGPGANVLTFGAGSRLTVL.